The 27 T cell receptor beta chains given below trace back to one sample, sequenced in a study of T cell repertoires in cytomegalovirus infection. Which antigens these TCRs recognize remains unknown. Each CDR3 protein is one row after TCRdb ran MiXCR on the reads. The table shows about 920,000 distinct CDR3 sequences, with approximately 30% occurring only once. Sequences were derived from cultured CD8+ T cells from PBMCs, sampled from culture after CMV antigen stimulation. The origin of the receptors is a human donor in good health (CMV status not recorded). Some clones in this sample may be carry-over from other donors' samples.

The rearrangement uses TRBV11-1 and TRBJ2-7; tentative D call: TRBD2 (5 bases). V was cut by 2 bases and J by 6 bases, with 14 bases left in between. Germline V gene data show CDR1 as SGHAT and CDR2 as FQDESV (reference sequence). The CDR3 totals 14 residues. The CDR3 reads CASSLSARDVEQYV. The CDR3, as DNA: TGTGCCAGCAGCTTAAGCGCGAGGGATGTCGAGCAGTACGTC.

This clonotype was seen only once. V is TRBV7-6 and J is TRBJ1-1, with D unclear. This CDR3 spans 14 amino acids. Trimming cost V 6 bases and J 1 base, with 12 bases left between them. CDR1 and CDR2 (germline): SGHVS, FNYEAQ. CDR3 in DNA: TGTGCCAGCAGATCGCCTGGCAGGAACACTGAAGCTTTCTTT. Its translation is CASRSPGRNTEAFF.

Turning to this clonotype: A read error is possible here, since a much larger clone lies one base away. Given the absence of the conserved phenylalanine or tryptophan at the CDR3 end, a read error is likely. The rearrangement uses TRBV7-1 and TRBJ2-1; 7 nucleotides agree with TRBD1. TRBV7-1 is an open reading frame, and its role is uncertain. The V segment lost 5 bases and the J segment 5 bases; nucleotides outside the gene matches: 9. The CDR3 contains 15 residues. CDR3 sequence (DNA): TGTGCCAGCAGCCCCGAACAGGGGCCAGACAATGAGCAGTTCCTC. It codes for CASSPEQGPDNEQFL.

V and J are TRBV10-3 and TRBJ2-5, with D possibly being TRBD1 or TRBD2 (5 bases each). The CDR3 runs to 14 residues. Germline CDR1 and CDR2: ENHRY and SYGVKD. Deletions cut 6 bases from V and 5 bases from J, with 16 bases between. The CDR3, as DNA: TGTGCCATCAGCCTCGGGACGGGCTGGGAGACCCAGTACTTC. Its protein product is CAISLGTGWETQYF.

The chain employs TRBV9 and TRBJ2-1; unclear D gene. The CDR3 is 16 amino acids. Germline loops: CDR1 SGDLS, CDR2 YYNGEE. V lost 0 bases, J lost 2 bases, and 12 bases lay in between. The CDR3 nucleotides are TGTGCCAGCAGCGTAGGACCTCTCCCTCCCTACAATGAGCAGTTCTTC. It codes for CASSVGPLPPYNEQFF. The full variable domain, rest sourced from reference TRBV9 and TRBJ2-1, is DSGVTQTPKHLITATGQRVTLRCSPRSGDLSVYWYQQSLDQGLQFLIQYYNGEERAKGNILERFSAQQFPDLHSELNLSSLELGDSALYFCASSVGPLPPYNEQFFGPGTRLTVL.

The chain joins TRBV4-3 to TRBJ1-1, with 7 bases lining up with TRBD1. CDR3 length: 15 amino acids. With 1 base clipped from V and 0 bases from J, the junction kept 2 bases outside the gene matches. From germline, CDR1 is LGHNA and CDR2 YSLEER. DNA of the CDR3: TGCGCCAGCAGCCAAGCGGACAGGTTGAACACTGAAGCTTTCTTT. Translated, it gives CASSQADRLNTEAFF.

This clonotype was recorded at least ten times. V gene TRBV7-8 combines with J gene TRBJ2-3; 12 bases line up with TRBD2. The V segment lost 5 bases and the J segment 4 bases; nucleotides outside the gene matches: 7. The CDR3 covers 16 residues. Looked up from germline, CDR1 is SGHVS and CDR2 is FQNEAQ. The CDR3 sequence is CASSALAGGPSDTQYF. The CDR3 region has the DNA TGTGCCAGCAGCGCTCTAGCGGGGGGGCCGTCAGATACGCAGTATTTT.

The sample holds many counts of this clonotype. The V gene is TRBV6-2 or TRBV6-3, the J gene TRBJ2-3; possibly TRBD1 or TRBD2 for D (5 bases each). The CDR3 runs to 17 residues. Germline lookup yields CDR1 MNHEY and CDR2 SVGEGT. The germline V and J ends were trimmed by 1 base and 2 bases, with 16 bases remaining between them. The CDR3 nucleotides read TGTGCCAGCAGTTACTTCGTTCTGGGACCGATCACAGATACGCAGTATTTT. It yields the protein CASSYFVLGPITDTQYF.

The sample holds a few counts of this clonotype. CDR3 protein: CASSPNGNSNTEAFF. DNA of the CDR3: TGTGCCAGCAGCCCGAACGGCAACTCGAACACTGAAGCTTTCTTT. The chain employs TRBV7-9 and TRBJ1-1; unclear D gene. The germline gives CDR1 SEHNR, CDR2 FQNEAQ (reference sequence). This CDR3 region has 15 residues. Trimming took off 5 bases at V and 1 base at J, with 14 bases between the two ends. Combining the CDR3 with reference TRBV7-9 and TRBJ1-1 gives the whole variable domain DTGVSQNPRHKITKRGQNVTFRCDPISEHNRLYWYRQTLGQGPEFLTYFQNEAQLEKSRLLSDRFSAERPKGSFSTLEIQRTEQGDSAMYLCASSPNGNSNTEAFFGQGTRLTVV.

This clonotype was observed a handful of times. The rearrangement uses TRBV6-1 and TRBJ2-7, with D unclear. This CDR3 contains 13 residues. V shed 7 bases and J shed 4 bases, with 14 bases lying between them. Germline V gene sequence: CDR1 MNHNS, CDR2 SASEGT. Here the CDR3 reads CASKVVPGYEQYF. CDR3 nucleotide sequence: TGTGCCAGCAAAGTAGTCCCCGGTTACGAGCAGTACTTC.

The CDR3 coding sequence is TGTGCCAGCAGCTTAAGGGAGACAGCAAACACAGATACGCAGTATTTT. Its translation: CASSLRETANTDTQYF. V and J are TRBV7-9 and TRBJ2-3; perhaps D is TRBD1 or TRBD2 (5 bases each). Germline V gene data show CDR1 as SEHNR and CDR2 as FQNEAQ (reference sequence). This CDR3 has 16 amino acids. V was trimmed by 2 bases and J by 2 bases, leaving 14 bases between them. Full variable domain (rest looked up from reference TRBV7-9 and TRBJ2-3): DTGVSQNPRHKITKRGQNVTFRCDPISEHNRLYWYRQTLGQGPEFLTYFQNEAQLEKSRLLSDRFSAERPKGSFSTLEIQRTEQGDSAMYLCASSLRETANTDTQYFGPGTRLTVL.

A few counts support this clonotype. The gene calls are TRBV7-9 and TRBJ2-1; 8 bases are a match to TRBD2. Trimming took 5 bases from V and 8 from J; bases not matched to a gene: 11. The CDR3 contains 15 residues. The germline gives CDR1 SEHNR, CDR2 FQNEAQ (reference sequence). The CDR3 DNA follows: TGTGCCAGCAGCCGGTCGGGGGGGCCATTGGATGAGCAGTTCTTC. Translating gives CASSRSGGPLDEQFF.

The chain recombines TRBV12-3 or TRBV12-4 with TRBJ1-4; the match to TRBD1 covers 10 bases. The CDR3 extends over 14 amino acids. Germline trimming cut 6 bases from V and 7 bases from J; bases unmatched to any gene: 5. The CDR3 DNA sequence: TGTGCCAGCAGCCGGACAGGGGGGCTTGAAAAACTGTTTTTT. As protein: CASSRTGGLEKLFF.

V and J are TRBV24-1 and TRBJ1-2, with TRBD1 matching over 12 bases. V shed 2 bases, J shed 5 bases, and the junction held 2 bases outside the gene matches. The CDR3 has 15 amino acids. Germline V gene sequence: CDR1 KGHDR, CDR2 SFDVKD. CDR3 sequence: CATSDWDRGQYGYTF. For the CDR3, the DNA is TGTGCCACCAGTGATTGGGACAGGGGGCAATATGGCTACACCTTC.

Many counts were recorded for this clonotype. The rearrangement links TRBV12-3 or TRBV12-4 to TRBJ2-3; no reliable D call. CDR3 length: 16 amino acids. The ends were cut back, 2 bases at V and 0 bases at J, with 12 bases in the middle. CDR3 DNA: TGTGCCAGCAGTTTATCGAGCGCATCTAGCACAGATACGCAGTATTTT. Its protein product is CASSLSSASSTDTQYF.

The CDR3 DNA is TGCGCCAGCAGCTTCTGGACAGGGATGAACACAGATACGCAGTATTTT. Translation gives CASSFWTGMNTDTQYF. The gene calls are TRBV5-1 and TRBJ2-3, with 8 bases that match TRBD1. The CDR3 totals 16 residues. The V and J ends lost 2 bases and 2 bases, in that order; junction bases with no gene match: 7. Looked up from germline, CDR1 is SGHRS and CDR2 is YFSETQ.

The CDR3 sequence: CASSHPIGWNEQFF. CDR3 in DNA: TGTGCCAGCTCCCATCCGATAGGGTGGAATGAGCAGTTCTTC. This sequence joins TRBV28 and TRBJ2-1; the D is unclear. V dropped 8 bases and J dropped 7 bases, with 18 bases sitting between them. The CDR3 is made up of 14 amino acids. Germline V gives CDR1 MDHEN, CDR2 SYDVKM.

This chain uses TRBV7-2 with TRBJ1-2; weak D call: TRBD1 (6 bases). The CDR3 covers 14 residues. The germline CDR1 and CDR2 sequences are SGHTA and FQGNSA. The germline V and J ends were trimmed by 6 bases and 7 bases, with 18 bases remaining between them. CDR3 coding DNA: TGTGCCAGCAGACCCGGACAGTCCCTTCCTGGCTACACCTTC. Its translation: CASRPGQSLPGYTF.

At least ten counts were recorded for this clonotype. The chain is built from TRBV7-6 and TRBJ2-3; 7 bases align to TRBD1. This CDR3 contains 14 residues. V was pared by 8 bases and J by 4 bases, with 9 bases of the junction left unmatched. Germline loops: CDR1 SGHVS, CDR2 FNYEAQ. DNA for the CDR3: TGTGCCAGCTGCTCCGGGACAGATTCAGATACGCAGTATTTT. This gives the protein CASCSGTDSDTQYF.

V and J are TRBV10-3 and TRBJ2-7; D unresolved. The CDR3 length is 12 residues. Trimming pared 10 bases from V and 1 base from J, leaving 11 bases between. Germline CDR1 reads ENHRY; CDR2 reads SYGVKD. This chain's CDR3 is CATSDGSYEQYF. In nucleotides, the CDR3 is TGTGCCACTTCGGACGGATCCTACGAGCAGTACTTC.

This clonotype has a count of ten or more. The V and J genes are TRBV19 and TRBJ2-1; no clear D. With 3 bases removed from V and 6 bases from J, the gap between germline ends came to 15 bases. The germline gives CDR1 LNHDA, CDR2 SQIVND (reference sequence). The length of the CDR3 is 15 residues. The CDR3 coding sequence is TGTGCCAGTAGTATTCTAATGGGAAGCCCCAATGAGCAGTTCTTC. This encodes CASSILMGSPNEQFF.

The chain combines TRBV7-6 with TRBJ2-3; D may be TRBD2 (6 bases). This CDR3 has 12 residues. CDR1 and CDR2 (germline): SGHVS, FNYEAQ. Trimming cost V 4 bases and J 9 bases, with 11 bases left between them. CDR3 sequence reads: CASSSGTWTQYF. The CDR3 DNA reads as TGTGCCAGCAGCTCTGGGACTTGGACGCAGTATTTT.

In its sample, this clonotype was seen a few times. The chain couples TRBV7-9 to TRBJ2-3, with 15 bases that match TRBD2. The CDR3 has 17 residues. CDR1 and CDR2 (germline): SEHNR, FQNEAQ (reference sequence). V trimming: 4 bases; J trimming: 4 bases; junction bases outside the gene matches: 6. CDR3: CASSSGTSGGKPDTQYF. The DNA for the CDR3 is TGTGCCAGCAGCTCCGGGACTAGCGGGGGGAAGCCAGATACGCAGTATTTT.

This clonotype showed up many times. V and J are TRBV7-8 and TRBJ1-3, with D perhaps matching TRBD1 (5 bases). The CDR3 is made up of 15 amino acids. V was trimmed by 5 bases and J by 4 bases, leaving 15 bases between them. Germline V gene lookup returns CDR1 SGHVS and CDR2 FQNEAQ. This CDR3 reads CASSPRRGWGNTIYF. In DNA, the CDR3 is TGTGCCAGCAGCCCACGAAGGGGCTGGGGAAACACCATATATTTT.

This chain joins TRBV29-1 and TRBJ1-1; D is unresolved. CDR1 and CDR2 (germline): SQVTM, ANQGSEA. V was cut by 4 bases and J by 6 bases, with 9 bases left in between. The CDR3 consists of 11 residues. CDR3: CSVGGVPEAFF. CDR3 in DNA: TGCAGCGTTGGGGGTGTCCCTGAAGCTTTCTTT.

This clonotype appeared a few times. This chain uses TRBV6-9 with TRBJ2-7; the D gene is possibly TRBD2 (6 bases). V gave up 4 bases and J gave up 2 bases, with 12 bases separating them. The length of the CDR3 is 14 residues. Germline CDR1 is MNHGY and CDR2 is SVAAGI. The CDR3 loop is CASSFLGGTYEQYV. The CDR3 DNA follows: TGTGCCAGCAGTTTCCTCGGGGGAACCTACGAGCAGTACGTC.

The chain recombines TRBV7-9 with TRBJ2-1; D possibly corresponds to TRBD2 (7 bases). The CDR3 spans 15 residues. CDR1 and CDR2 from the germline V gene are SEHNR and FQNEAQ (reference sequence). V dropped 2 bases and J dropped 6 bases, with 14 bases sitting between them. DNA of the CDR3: TGTGCCAGCAGCTTACCGGGGGGCCGGTCCAATGAGCAGTTCTTC. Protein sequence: CASSLPGGRSNEQFF.